Listed below are T cell receptor beta chains from one sample, sequenced in a study of blood T cell repertoires in COVID-19. Measured with immunoSEQ multiplex PCR; TCRdb has only the in-frame clones, and not every one. Seen here are 250,000 to 350,000 clones, 85% to 90% observed once, and the top ten hold roughly 6%. Input material: peripheral blood. These receptors all stem from a woman aged 50 to 60 with COVID-19, enrolled during active disease. Each CDR3 is given with its conserved first and last residue. Fields, in order: D gene, J gene, clone size, V gene, CDR3 DNA, CDR3 protein. The D gene is left open where the match is weak. The size entry is marked missing in some rows and otherwise reads once, few, many or a size class.

TRBD2 | TRBJ2-3 | - | TRBV7-3 | TGTGCCAGCAGCACAGGACTAGCGGGACAAGTTGATACGCAGTATTTT | CASSTGLAGQVDTQYF
- | TRBJ1-1 | - | TRBV11-3 | TGTGCCAGCAGCTTAGGGGGGGAATCGAACACTGAAGCTTTCTTT | CASSLGGESNTEAFF
TRBD2 | TRBJ2-1 | - | TRBV7-3 | TGTGCCAGCAGCAGATTAGCGGGAACGGGGGAGCAGTTCTTC | CASSRLAGTGEQFF
- | TRBJ2-1 | - | TRBV6-5 | TGTGCCAGCAGTTACGGAGGGGCACGGAACAATGAGCAGTTCTTC | CASSYGGARNNEQFF
TRBD1 | TRBJ2-4 | - | TRBV19 | TGTGCCAGTAGTACCCGACAGGGTGGGTGGGAGAGATCAAACATTCAGTACTTC | CASSTRQGGWERSNIQYF
- | TRBJ2-5 | - | TRBV1 | TGCACCAGCAGCCACCGGGGGGGACAGGGCGTATGGCAAGAGACCCAGTACTTC | CTSSHRGGQGVWQETQYF
- | TRBJ1-2 | few | TRBV30 | TGTGCCTGGAGTGTCGGTGGTGGGTCCTCGCGGGTGAACTATGGCTACACCTTC | CAWSVGGGSSRVNYGYTF
- | TRBJ2-1 | - | TRBV5-8 | TGTGCCAGCGCGCGGTCGAGTGCTACCTACAATGAGCAGTTCTTC | CASARSSATYNEQFF
TRBD1 | TRBJ2-3 | - | TRBV7-2 | TGTGCCAGCAAGCCACCCCAGGGGGGCACAGATACGCAGTATTTT | CASKPPQGGTDTQYF
TRBD2 | TRBJ2-3 | - | TRBV24-1 | TGTGCCACCAGTGATTATACTAGCGGAGCGGGAGATACGCAGTATTTT | CATSDYTSGAGDTQYF
- | TRBJ1-3 | few | TRBV7-9 | TGTGCCAGCAGCCATCCCGGGAACACCATATATTTT | CASSHPGNTIYF
- | TRBJ1-4 | - | TRBV11-2 | TGTGCCAGCAGCTTAGGGGGGGGTTTGGGCGAAAAACTGTTTTTT | CASSLGGGLGEKLFF
- | TRBJ2-5 | - | TRBV6-6 | TGTGCCAGCAGTTCCGGGGAGGAGACCCAGTACTTC | CASSSGEETQYF
TRBD2 | TRBJ2-2 | few | TRBV5-6 | TGTGCCAGCAGCTCGCGACTAGCGGCACCTACGGCCGGGGAGCTGTTTTTT | CASSSRLAAPTAGELFF
TRBD1 | TRBJ2-7 | - | TRBV5-1 | TGCGCCAGCAGCTTGAACCCCGGGACAGGGGAATACGAGCAGTACTTC | CASSLNPGTGEYEQYF
- | TRBJ1-1 | - | TRBV19 | TGTGCCAGTAGTATAAGACAGGAGAACACTGAAGCTTTCTTT | CASSIRQENTEAFF
- | TRBJ1-2 | - | TRBV29-1 | TGCAGCGTTGTGGACAGAAGCCTTGGCTACACCTTC | CSVVDRSLGYTF
TRBD1 | TRBJ2-7 | - | TRBV4-1 | TGCGCCAGCAGCCAAGCGCCGGGACAGGCCTACGAGCAGTACTTC | CASSQAPGQAYEQYF
TRBD2 | TRBJ2-1 | - | TRBV28 | TGTGCCAGCTCTATCGGACTAGCGGGTTACAATGAGCAGTTCTTC | CASSIGLAGYNEQFF
- | TRBJ1-2 | - | TRBV29-1 | TGCAGCGTTGATCGGGGGGCCTACGACGGCTACACCTTC | CSVDRGAYDGYTF
- | TRBJ2-7 | - | TRBV18 | TGTGCCAGCTCAGCGGGCTCCCCGAGATCCGAGCAGTACTTC | CASSAGSPRSEQYF
TRBD1 | TRBJ2-5 | - | TRBV5-1 | TGCGCCAGCAGCTGGGGACGACAGGGGGGAGGGGAGACCCAGTACTTC | CASSWGRQGGGETQYF
- | TRBJ1-3 | - | TRBV11-2 | TGTGCCAGCAGCCCCGTTTCTGGAAACACCATATATTTT | CASSPVSGNTIYF
TRBD1 | TRBJ1-1 | - | TRBV19 | TGTGCCAGTAGCCCTTTCGGGACAGACGAAGCTTTCTTT | CASSPFGTDEAFF
- | TRBJ1-3 | few | TRBV24-1 | TGTGCCACCAGTGCTGGGACAATCTCTGGAAACACCATATATTTT | CATSAGTISGNTIYF
- | TRBJ2-7 | once | TRBV11-2 | TGTGCCAGCAGCCCCGACCGCGGGACCTACTACGAGCAGTACTTC | CASSPDRGTYYEQYF
- | TRBJ1-5 | - | TRBV27 | TGTGCCAGCAGCCGGGTGGGTTTGAATCAGCCCCAGCATTTT | CASSRVGLNQPQHF
- | TRBJ1-2 | - | TRBV28 | TGTGCCAGCAGTTTATGGAAGAGGGAGGGCTATGGCTACACCTTC | CASSLWKREGYGYTF
- | TRBJ1-5 | - | TRBV6-2/TRBV6-3 | TGTGCCAGCAGTTACTCAAACCTAGGTCAGCCCCAGCATTTT | CASSYSNLGQPQHF